The 21 T cell receptor beta chains below come from one sample, sequenced in a study of post-analysis software for immune sequencing data. Study observations and caveats: In patients, TRBV5-6, TRBV5-1 and TRBV20-1 belonged to five TRBV segments found more frequently than in controls.

No antigens are known for them. Tagging with unique molecular identifiers was a feature of the TCR beta cDNA libraries. TCRdb fed the PCR reads into MiXCR, producing one record per CDR3 protein. This sample has fewer than 850,000 distinct CDR3 sequences; 25% to 30% occur once, and the top ten carry roughly 0.54%. Input material: blood. All receptors come from a girl aged 10 to 17 with multiple sclerosis.

Only a few counts were recorded for this clonotype. This sequence joins TRBV15 and TRBJ2-1; possibly TRBD1 or TRBD2 for D (5 bases each). Per germline, CDR1 LNHNV and CDR2 YYDKDF (reference sequence). This CDR3 spans 15 amino acids. V shed 1 base and J shed 6 bases, with 13 bases lying between them. CDR3 sequence: CATSRARDRGNEQFF. The CDR3, as DNA: TGTGCCACCAGCAGAGCCAGGGACCGGGGCAATGAGCAGTTCTTC.

A few counts support this clonotype. The J gene is TRBJ2-7, the V gene TRBV20-1, with D possibly being TRBD2 (5 bases). V was trimmed by 6 bases and J by 3 bases, leaving 15 bases between them. In germline, CDR1 is DFQATT, CDR2 SNEGSKA (reference sequence). The CDR3 sequence is 13 residues long. As DNA, the CDR3 is TGCAGTGCCCACAAAAGCGGAATCTACGAGCAGTACTTC. It yields the protein CSAHKSGIYEQYF.

This clonotype was seen a handful of times. The chain carries TRBV20-1 and TRBJ2-1, with 9 nucleotides matching TRBD1. The CDR3 runs 16 residues. The germline V gene encodes CDR1 DFQATT and CDR2 SNEGSKA (reference sequence). V shed 0 bases, J shed 1 base, and the junction held 4 bases outside the gene matches. The CDR3 DNA reads as TGCAGTGCTAGAGATCGACAGGGGGGATCCTACAATGAGCAGTTCTTC. It encodes CSARDRQGGSYNEQFF.

The V and J genes are TRBV5-6 and TRBJ2-7, with 10 bases matching TRBD2. Per germline, CDR1 SGHDT and CDR2 YYEEEE. The V and J ends lost 3 bases and 5 bases, in that order; junction bases with no gene match: 5. The CDR3 runs to 14 residues. CDR3 nucleotides: TGTGCCAGCAGCTGGTGGGGACTAGCGAACGAGCAGTACTTC. Residues: CASSWWGLANEQYF.

The chain employs TRBV6-6 and TRBJ2-1; D might be TRBD1 or TRBD2, each matching 6 bases. Trimming took off 5 bases at V and 5 bases at J, with 10 bases between the two ends. CDR1 and CDR2 (germline): MNHNY, SVGAGI (reference sequence). This CDR3 is built from 13 residues. DNA for the CDR3: TGTGCCAGCAGTGCCCGGGGGCACAATGAGCAGTTCTTC. Its protein product is CASSARGHNEQFF.

With regard to this clonotype: One junction end disagrees with the germline gene, perhaps due to a read error. The chain recombines TRBV7-2 with TRBJ2-7; 7 nucleotides align to TRBD2. CDR3 length: 14 amino acids. Germline V gene data show CDR1 as SGHTA and CDR2 as FQGNSA. CDR3 sequence (DNA): TGTGCCAGCAGCGGTAGGGCGGGAGCCTACGAGCGGTACTTC. Its translation: CASSGRAGAYERYF. Complete variable domain (other parts from reference TRBV7-2 and TRBJ2-7): GAGVSQSPSNKVTEKGKDVELRCDPISGHTALYWYRQSLGQGLEFLIYFQGNSAPDKSGLPSDRFSAERTGGSVSTLTIQRTQQEDSAVYLCASSGRAGAYERYFGPGTRLTVT.

The gene calls are TRBV7-9 and TRBJ1-6, with D unresolved. V lost 3 bases and J 6 bases, leaving 9 bases between the germline ends. The CDR3 runs 14 residues. Germline assignment: CDR1 SEHNR and CDR2 FQNEAQ (reference sequence). DNA of the CDR3: TGTGCCAGCAGCTTGTCCGCTACTAATTCACCCCTCCACTTT. Translated: CASSLSATNSPLHF.

This clonotype was detected only a few times. The rearrangement links TRBV2 to TRBJ2-1; D uncertain. The V and J ends lost 9 bases and 7 bases respectively, with 7 bases between them. Germline values: CDR1 SNHLY, CDR2 FYNNEI. The CDR3 extends over 10 amino acids. DNA of the CDR3: TGTGCCAGGTTCCAGAATGAGCAGTTCTTC. It is translated as CARFQNEQFF.

This sequence joins TRBV13 and TRBJ2-1; D is undetermined. Trimming took off 4 bases at V and 10 bases at J, with 11 bases between the two ends. The CDR3 sequence is 12 residues long. Germline V gene lookup returns CDR1 PRHDT and CDR2 FYEKMQ (reference sequence). The DNA for the CDR3 is TGTGCCAGCAGCTCTTTGTATCCCGAGCAGTTCTTC. Encoded protein: CASSSLYPEQFF.

The chain couples TRBV12-3 or TRBV12-4 to TRBJ2-5, with a possible D match to TRBD2 (6 bases). CDR3 length equals 13 residues. V lost 6 bases to trimming and J lost 2 bases, with 10 bases between them. The DNA for the CDR3 is TGTGCCAGCAGGCGCCGGGAGCAAGAGACCCAGTACTTC. It translates to CASRRREQETQYF.

The table lists this clonotype with a few counts. The V call is TRBV20-1, the J call TRBJ2-7, with 7 bases lining up with TRBD2. This CDR3 has 12 amino acids. Per the germline V gene, CDR1 is DFQATT and CDR2 is SNEGSKA (reference sequence). V was pared by 6 bases and J by 3 bases, with 5 bases of the junction left unmatched. The CDR3 DNA is TGCAGTGCCTCTCCGGGGGGCTACGAGCAGTACTTC. Its translation is CSASPGGYEQYF.

The chain carries TRBV20-1 and TRBJ1-6; 8 bases match TRBD1. The germline V gene encodes CDR1 DFQATT and CDR2 SNEGSKA (reference sequence). This CDR3 is 14 amino acids long. V was clipped by 5 bases and J by 9 bases; unmatched bases: 9. CDR3 amino acids: CSARKGQGFSPLHF. The DNA of the CDR3 is TGCAGTGCTCGGAAAGGACAGGGTTTTTCACCCCTCCACTTT.

The V gene is TRBV5-6, the J gene TRBJ2-7; 10 bases agree with TRBD1. In germline, CDR1 is SGHDT, CDR2 YYEEEE. The J segment lost 0 bases and the V segment lost 4 bases, leaving 7 bases of the junction unmatched. The length of the CDR3 is 16 residues. This CDR3 reads CASSRGTGVSSYEQYF. CDR3 nucleotides: TGTGCCAGCAGCAGAGGGACAGGGGTCAGCTCCTACGAGCAGTACTTC.

A single count supports this clonotype. The rearrangement links TRBV13 to TRBJ2-1, with D possibly matching TRBD2 (6 bases). This CDR3 region has 19 residues. Trimming pared 5 bases from V and 13 bases from J, leaving 36 bases between. Germline loops: CDR1 PRHDT, CDR2 FYEKMQ (reference sequence). CDR3 sequence reads: CASSLNAQRERAHQETQFF. The CDR3 region has the DNA TGTGCCAGCAGCCTTAATGCCCAGCGCGAGCGGGCCCACCAAGAGACCCAGTTCTTC.

For the CDR3, the DNA is TGTGCCAGCAGTGAATCCTGGACTAGCGGGGACAACACCGGGGAGCTGTTTTTT. Its translation: CASSESWTSGDNTGELFF. The chain couples TRBV2 to TRBJ2-2; 12 bases fit TRBD2. The CDR3 extends over 18 amino acids. The ends lost 2 bases at V and 2 bases at J; junction bases unmatched: 6. Germline V gene data show CDR1 as SNHLY and CDR2 as FYNNEI. Complete variable domain (other parts from reference TRBV2 and TRBJ2-2): EPEVTQTPSHQVTQMGQEVILRCVPISNHLYFYWYRQILGQKVEFLVSFYNNEISEKSEIFDDQFSVERPDGSNFTLKIRSTKLEDSAMYFCASSESWTSGDNTGELFFGEGSRLTVL.

The chain joins TRBV29-1 to TRBJ2-3, with 8 bases matching TRBD1. The V segment lost 3 bases and the J segment 4 bases; nucleotides outside the gene matches: 6. CDR3 size: 14 residues. Germline lookup yields CDR1 SQVTM and CDR2 ANQGSEA. The CDR3 region has the DNA TGCAGCGTTGACAGGGGGCAGTGGGCAGATACGCAGTATTTT. Translation: CSVDRGQWADTQYF.

V and J are TRBV20-1 and TRBJ2-1; 7 nucleotides match TRBD1. V was pared by 6 bases and J by 0 bases, with 11 bases of the junction left unmatched. Germline V gene lookup returns CDR1 DFQATT and CDR2 SNEGSKA (reference sequence). The CDR3 sequence is 16 residues long. The CDR3, as DNA: TGCAGTGCCCCAATCACCAGGGGGAGCTCCTACAATGAGCAGTTCTTC. Residues: CSAPITRGSSYNEQFF.

A note on this clonotype: Germline is not matched at one junction end, which may reflect a read error. The rearrangement links TRBV15 to TRBJ2-1; 9 nucleotides line up with TRBD1. The CDR3 runs to 14 residues. The V gene's germline CDR1 is LNHNV and CDR2 YYDKDF (reference sequence). The CDR3 protein is CATGRTRTGDEQFF. CDR3 DNA: TGTGCCACCGGCAGGACTCGGACAGGGGATGAGCAGTTCTTC. Using reference TRBV15 and TRBJ2-1 for the parts outside the CDR3, the full variable domain is DAMVIQNPRYQVTQFGKPVTLSCSQTLNHNVMYWYQQKSSQAPKLLFHYYDKDFNNEADTPDNFQSRRPNTSFCFLDIRSPGLGDTAMYLCATGRTRTGDEQFFGPGTRLTVL.

At least ten counts were recorded for this clonotype. J is TRBJ2-1 and V is TRBV6-5; D is possibly TRBD1 (5 bases). Germline CDR1 and CDR2: MNHEY and SVGAGI. The CDR3 length is 13 residues. Between the trimmed V and J ends, which lost 6 bases and 7 bases, there was a span of 13 bases. DNA of the CDR3: TGTGCCAGCAGGGACACCTTAGGGAATGAGCAGTTCTTC. This gives the protein CASRDTLGNEQFF.

Turning to this clonotype: Since a much larger clone is just one base distant, this may be a read error. The genes are TRBV12-3 or TRBV12-4 and TRBJ2-1, with 9 nucleotides matching TRBD2. The CDR3 extends over 15 amino acids. The CDR3 DNA follows: TGTGCCAGCAGTGTTAGCGGGAGCTCCTACAATGGGCAGTTCTTC. As protein: CASSVSGSSYNGQFF.

Only a few counts were recorded for this clonotype. This sequence joins TRBV9 and TRBJ2-3; D is tentatively TRBD1 or TRBD2 (5 bases each). V gave up 0 bases and J gave up 6 bases, with 11 bases separating them. Germline-derived CDR1 and CDR2 are SGDLS and YYNGEE. This CDR3 is built from 14 residues. CDR3 protein: CASSVVGGSDTQYF. The CDR3 DNA reads as TGTGCCAGCAGCGTAGTTGGGGGTTCGGATACGCAGTATTTT.